This TCR beta chain was observed in a study of cytomegalovirus exposure and HLA in healthy donors. 60 Vbeta and 13 Jbeta primers were used in PCR. Some clones are missing from TCRdb's copy, which holds only in-frame ones; the method was immunoSEQ multiplex PCR. Among 75,000 to 100,000 clones listed, approximately 72% were seen once. Donors showed nominal health when sampled, although they likely had unrecorded immune exposures. The CDR3 has 14 residues. V was clipped by 4 bases and J by 4 bases; unmatched bases: 8. The germline CDR1 and CDR2 sequences are SGDLS and YYNGEE. Turning to this clone: Its target is not known.

Study conclusions and caveats: In a later analysis, a missense DCLRE1C variant was linked to TCR beta V- and J-gene trimming. Prior analysis indicated that the majority of TCR beta V segments exhibited productivity approximately 87% or approximately 30% of the time. Per published accounts, TCR beta sequences correctly predicted the HLA-A and HLA-B alleles of most subjects.

Material for sequencing was PBMCs. The receptor comes from a woman aged 65 to 85 in good health and CMV-seropositive. This chain connects TRBV9 to TRBJ2-7; 7 bases align to TRBD1. DNA of the CDR3: TGTGCCAGCAGCCCCCCGGGACAGCGTTACGAGCAGTACTTC. Translating it yields CASSPPGQRYEQYF.